The clone carrying this T cell receptor (beta chain) was counted a few times. The authors' processing: Using reference gene primer amplification, nucleated cell counts were estimated. Profiling relied on immunoSEQ multiplex PCR, and the TCRdb table lists in-frame clones only, not all of them. Clonal size and the V and J genes are those of that table, whereas D and trimming came from the DNA. The table records about 70,000 clones, roughly 80% of them present only once. The CDR3 covers 14 residues. The germline V gene encodes CDR1 MNHEY and CDR2 SMNVEV (reference sequence). The ends were cut back, 3 bases at V and 2 bases at J, with 11 bases in the middle. Patients from Seattle were sampled longitudinally, starting during active infection. The entry originates in a study of blood T cell repertoires in COVID-19. About the study: The cDNA or gDNA used as material had been derived from T cells, B-cell-depleted T cells, or PBMCs.

The sample consisted of peripheral blood. The V gene is TRBV27, the J gene TRBJ2-7; a possible D gene is TRBD1 (6 bases). This TCR was recovered from a man aged 25-45 years with COVID-19, enrolled during active disease. The CDR3: CASSFLDRPYEQYF. CDR3 in DNA: TGTGCCAGCAGTTTCCTCGACAGGCCCTACGAGCAGTACTTC.